A selection of T cell receptor beta chains follows, all from one sample in a study of T cell repertoires in cytomegalovirus infection. TCRdb redid the calling of the reads with MiXCR, one entry per CDR3 protein. The sample consists of approximately 910,000 distinct CDR3 sequences, roughly a third of them appearing once. These receptors have no known antigen. Sequenced material: cultured CD8+ T cells from PBMCs, taken from culture after CMV antigen stimulation. These TCRs come from a human donor in good health (CMV status not recorded). Some clones in this sample may be carry-over from other donors' samples. Both conserved end residues are part of each CDR3. The D gene is left open where the match is weak. A row's size may be missing; if present it is once, few, many or a size class.

few | NA | TRBJ1-1 | TRBV6-1 | CASSLDIPTEAFF | TGTGCCAGCAGCCTGGACATCCCCACTGAAGCTTTCTTT
NA | NA | TRBJ2-2 | TRBV19 | CASSILDRVKSTGELFF | TGTGCCAGTAGTATACTTGACCGAGTAAAAAGCACCGGGGAGCTGTTTTTT
NA | TRBD1 | TRBJ1-2 | TRBV27 | CASSHDRAEGYTF | TGTGCCAGCAGTCACGACAGGGCGGAGGGCTACACCTTC
NA | NA | TRBJ1-5 | TRBV28 | CASSSATALHQPQHF | TGTGCCAGCAGTTCGGCTACAGCGCTCCATCAGCCCCAGCATTTT
NA | TRBD1 | TRBJ2-1 | TRBV11-1 | CASNPLDRVDEQFF | TGTGCCAGCAATCCTTTGGACAGGGTCGATGAGCAGTTCTTC
few | NA | TRBJ1-6 | TRBV27 | CASTLSQGILSPLHF | TGTGCCAGCACCCTAAGTCAGGGAATTTTGTCACCCCTCCACTTT
few | NA | TRBJ2-3 | TRBV15 | CATRLDTDTQYF | TGTGCCACCAGGTTGGACACAGATACGCAGTATTTT
NA | TRBD1 | TRBJ1-4 | TRBV7-9 | CASSLSGQGAFNEKLFF | TGTGCCAGCAGCTTAAGTGGACAGGGGGCTTTTAATGAAAAACTGTTTTTT
once | TRBD2 | TRBJ2-1 | TRBV7-9 | CATSGGRLRNEQFF | TGTGCCACCTCCGGGGGGAGGCTTAGGAATGAGCAGTTCTTC
NA | NA | TRBJ2-3 | TRBV15 | CATTSSTDTQYF | TGTGCTACGACCTCTTCCACAGATACGCAGTATTTT
once | TRBD2 | TRBJ2-5 | TRBV6-5 | CASSRAGTGTSGGETQYF | TGTGCCAGCAGTCGGGCCGGTACTGGGACTAGCGGGGGGGAGACCCAGTACTTC
NA | NA | TRBJ2-3 | TRBV12-5 | CASASHPDTQYF | TGTGCTAGTGCCTCACATCCAGATACGCAGTATTTT
NA | TRBD2 | TRBJ2-7 | TRBV9 | CASSGAGALRGPYEQYF | TGTGCCAGCAGTGGGGCGGGAGCGCTGCGGGGACCCTACGAGCAGTACTTC
NA | NA | TRBJ1-6 | TRBV7-9 | CASKREYNSPLHF | TGTGCCAGCAAGAGGGAATATAATTCACCCCTCCACTTT
NA | NA | TRBJ2-5 | TRBV27 | CASSLHSGTPKETQYF | TGTGCCAGCAGCCTACATTCCGGGACACCAAAAGAGACCCAGTACTTC
few | NA | TRBJ2-5 | TRBV2 | CASSEEGRETQYF | TGTGCCAGCAGTGAGGAAGGAAGAGAGACCCAGTACTTC
NA | NA | TRBJ2-2 | TRBV19 | CASSPDILFF | TGTGCCAGTAGCCCCGACATCCTGTTTTTT
few | NA | TRBJ1-2 | TRBV12-3/TRBV12-4 | CASSSGNSNYGYTF | TGTGCCAGCAGCTCAGGGAACTCTAACTATGGCTACACCTTC
NA | TRBD2 | TRBJ2-2 | TRBV7-9 | CASRAGGLTGELFF | TGTGCCAGCAGAGCGGGGGGGCTCACCGGGGAGCTGTTTTTT
many | NA | TRBJ1-1 | TRBV4-2 | CASSQEGGLGTEAFF | TGTGCCAGCAGCCAAGAAGGGGGGCTTGGCACTGAAGCTTTCTTT
NA | TRBD2 | TRBJ2-3 | TRBV7-6 | CASSSPIAGGGTDTQYF | TGTGCCAGCAGCTCCCCTATAGCGGGGGGAGGGACAGATACGCAGTATTTT
many | TRBD1 | TRBJ1-2 | TRBV7-9 | CASSVPGTGVSAGGYTF | TGTGCCAGCAGCGTCCCCGGGACAGGGGTTTCGGCGGGCGGCTACACCTTC
NA | NA | TRBJ2-2 | TRBV29-1 | CSVDKAGNTGELFF | TGCAGCGTTGACAAGGCGGGGAACACCGGGGAGCTGTTTTTT
NA | NA | TRBJ2-1 | TRBV7-9 | CASSPEVQSSYNEQFF | TGTGCCAGCAGCCCAGAAGTGCAGAGCTCCTACAATGAGCAGTTCTTC